A single T cell receptor beta chain is shown here with its context. No antigen is known for it. The donors formed part of the approximately 120-subject validation cohort, distinct from the 666-subject first cohort. The data stem from a study of cytomegalovirus exposure and HLA in healthy donors. Only in-frame clones appear in the TCRdb table, and some are missing; sequencing was by immunoSEQ multiplex PCR. The sample has 90,000 to 150,000 clones, over 75% seen once. Looked up from germline, CDR1 is MNHEY and CDR2 is SVGAGI. The CDR3 loop spans 12 amino acids. Trimming stripped 5 bases from V and 2 bases from J, with 7 bases between. Overall study findings and caveats: With high specificity and sensitivity, the classifier reportedly diagnosed cytomegalovirus status. Many donors shared some public TCRs, even though most TCR sequences were rare. In vitro work confirmed that three CMV-associated chains recognize CMV antigens.

This sequence originates from a woman in her late teens or twenties in good health and CMV-seropositive. The chain couples TRBV6-5 to TRBJ2-7, with D maybe TRBD2 (6 bases). Specimen: PBMCs. CDR3 residues: CASSTSPYEQYF. The CDR3, as DNA: TGTGCCAGCAGTACTAGCCCCTACGAGCAGTACTTC.